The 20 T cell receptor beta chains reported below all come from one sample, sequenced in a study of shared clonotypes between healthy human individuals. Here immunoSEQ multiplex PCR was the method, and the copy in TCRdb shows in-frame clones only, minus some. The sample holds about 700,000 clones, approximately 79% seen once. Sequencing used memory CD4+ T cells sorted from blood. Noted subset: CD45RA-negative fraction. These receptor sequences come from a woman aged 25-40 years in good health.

The CDR3 coding sequence is TGTGCCAGCAGCTTACGGCTAAGGGGTGAAAAACTGTTTTTT. This sequence encodes CASSLRLRGEKLFF. The V call is TRBV7-2, the J call TRBJ1-4; D is possibly TRBD1 (5 bases). The germline V gene has CDR1 SGHTA and CDR2 FQGNSA. Trimming stripped 2 bases from V and 7 bases from J, with 11 bases between. The CDR3 runs 14 residues.

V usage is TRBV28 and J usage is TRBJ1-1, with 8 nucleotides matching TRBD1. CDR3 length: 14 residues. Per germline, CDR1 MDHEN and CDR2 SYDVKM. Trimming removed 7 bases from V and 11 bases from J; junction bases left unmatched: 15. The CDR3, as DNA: TGTGCCAGCATTTACCGGGACAGGTCCCGGGAGGCTTTCTTT. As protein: CASIYRDRSREAFF.

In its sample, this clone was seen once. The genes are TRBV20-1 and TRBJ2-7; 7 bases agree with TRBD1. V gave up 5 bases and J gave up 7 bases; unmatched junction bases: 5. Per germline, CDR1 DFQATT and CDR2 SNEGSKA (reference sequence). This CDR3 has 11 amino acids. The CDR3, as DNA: TGCAGTGCTGATAACAGGGGTGAGCAGTACTTC. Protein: CSADNRGEQYF.

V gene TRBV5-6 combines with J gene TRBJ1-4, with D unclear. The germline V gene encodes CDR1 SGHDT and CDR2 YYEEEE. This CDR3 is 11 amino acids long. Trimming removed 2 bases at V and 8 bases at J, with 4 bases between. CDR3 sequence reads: CASSFQEKLFF. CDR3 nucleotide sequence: TGTGCCAGCAGCTTTCAGGAAAAACTGTTTTTT.

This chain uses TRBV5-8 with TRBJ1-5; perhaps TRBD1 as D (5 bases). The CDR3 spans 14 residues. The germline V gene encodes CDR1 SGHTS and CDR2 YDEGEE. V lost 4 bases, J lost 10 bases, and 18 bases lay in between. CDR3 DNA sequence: TGTGCCAGCAGCACCCAGGACACTTTCTCCCCCCAGCATTTT. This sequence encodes CASSTQDTFSPQHF.

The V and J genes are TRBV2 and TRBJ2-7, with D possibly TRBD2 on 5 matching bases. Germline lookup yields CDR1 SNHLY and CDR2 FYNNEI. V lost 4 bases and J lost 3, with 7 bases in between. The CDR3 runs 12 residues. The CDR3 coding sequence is TGTGCCAGCAGTGGCGAGGGCTACGAGCAGTACTTC. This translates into CASSGEGYEQYF.

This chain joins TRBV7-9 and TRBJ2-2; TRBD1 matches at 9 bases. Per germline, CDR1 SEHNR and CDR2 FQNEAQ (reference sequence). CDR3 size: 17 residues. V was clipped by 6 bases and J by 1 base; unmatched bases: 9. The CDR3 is CASRPIPGQGNTGELFF. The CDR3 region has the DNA TGTGCCAGCAGACCCATTCCGGGACAGGGGAACACCGGGGAGCTGTTTTTT.

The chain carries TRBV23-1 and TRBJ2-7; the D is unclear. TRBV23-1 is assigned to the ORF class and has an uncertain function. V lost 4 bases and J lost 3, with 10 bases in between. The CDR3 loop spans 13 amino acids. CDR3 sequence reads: CASSPGGNYEQYF. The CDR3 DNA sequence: TGCGCCAGCAGTCCCGGTGGTAACTACGAGCAGTACTTC.

The CDR3 sequence is CASSLYAGVTYNEQFF. The CDR3 nucleotides read TGTGCCAGCAGCTTGTACGCGGGAGTAACCTACAATGAGCAGTTCTTC. This chain links TRBV7-2 with TRBJ2-1; 7 bases are a match to TRBD2. The V segment lost 3 bases and the J segment 2 bases; nucleotides outside the gene matches: 7. Germline CDR1 and CDR2: SGHTA and FQGNSA. This CDR3 is built from 16 residues.

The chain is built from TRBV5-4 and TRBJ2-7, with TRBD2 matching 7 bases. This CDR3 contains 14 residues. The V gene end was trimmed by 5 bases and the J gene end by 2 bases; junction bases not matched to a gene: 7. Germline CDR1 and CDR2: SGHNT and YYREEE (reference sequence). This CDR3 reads CASRAGTTTYEQYF. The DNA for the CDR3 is TGTGCCAGCAGAGCCGGGACTACTACCTACGAGCAGTACTTC.

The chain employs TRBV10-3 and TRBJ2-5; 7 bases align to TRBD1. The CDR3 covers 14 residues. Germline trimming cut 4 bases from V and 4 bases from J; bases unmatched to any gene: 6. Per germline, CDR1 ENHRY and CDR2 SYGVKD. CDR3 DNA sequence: TGTGCCATCAGTGCAGACAGGGTAGGAGAGACCCAGTACTTC. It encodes CAISADRVGETQYF.

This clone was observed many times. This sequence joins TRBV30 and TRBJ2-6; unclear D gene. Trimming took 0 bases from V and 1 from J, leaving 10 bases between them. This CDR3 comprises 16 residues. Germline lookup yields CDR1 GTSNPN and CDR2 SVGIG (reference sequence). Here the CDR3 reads CAWSVLWESGANVLTF. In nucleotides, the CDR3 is TGTGCCTGGAGTGTACTCTGGGAATCTGGGGCCAACGTCCTGACTTTC.

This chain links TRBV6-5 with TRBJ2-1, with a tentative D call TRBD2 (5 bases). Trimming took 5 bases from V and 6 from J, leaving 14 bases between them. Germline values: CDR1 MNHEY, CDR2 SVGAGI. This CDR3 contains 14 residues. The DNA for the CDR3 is TGTGCCAGCAGTACCGGGAACCCGCCCAATGAGCAGTTCTTC. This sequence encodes CASSTGNPPNEQFF.

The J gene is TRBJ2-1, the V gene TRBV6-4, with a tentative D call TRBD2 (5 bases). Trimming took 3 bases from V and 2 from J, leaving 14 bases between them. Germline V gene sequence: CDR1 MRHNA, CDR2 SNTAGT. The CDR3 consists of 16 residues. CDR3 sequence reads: CASSEEYGNTYNEQFF. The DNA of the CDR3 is TGTGCCAGCAGTGAAGAGTACGGGAATACCTACAATGAGCAGTTCTTC.

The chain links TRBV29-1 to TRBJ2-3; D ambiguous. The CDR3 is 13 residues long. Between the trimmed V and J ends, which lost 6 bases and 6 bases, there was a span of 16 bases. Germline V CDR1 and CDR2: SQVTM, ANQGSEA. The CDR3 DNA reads TGCAGCGTAGGCCCTAATGGGGTGGATACGCAGTATTTT. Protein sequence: CSVGPNGVDTQYF.

CDR3 amino acids: CASSPRSVGNTIYF. CDR3 sequence (DNA): TGTGCCAGCAGCCCCAGGAGCGTCGGAAACACCATATATTTT. This chain links TRBV7-9 with TRBJ1-3; D not certain. V gave up 5 bases and J gave up 4 bases, with 12 bases separating them. The germline CDR1 and CDR2 sequences are SEHNR and FQNEAQ (reference sequence). This CDR3 has 14 amino acids.

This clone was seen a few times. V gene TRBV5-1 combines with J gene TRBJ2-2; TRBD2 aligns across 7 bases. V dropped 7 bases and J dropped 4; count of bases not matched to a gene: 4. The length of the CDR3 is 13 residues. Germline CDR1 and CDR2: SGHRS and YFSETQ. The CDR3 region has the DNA TGCGCCAGCGCGGGAGTCCGCACCGGGGAGCTGTTTTTT. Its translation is CASAGVRTGELFF.

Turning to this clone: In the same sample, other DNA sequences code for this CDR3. CDR3 sequence: CASSLVLYNEQFF. In DNA, the CDR3 is TGTGCCAGCAGCTTAGTACTTTACAATGAGCAGTTCTTC. The chain links TRBV11-2 to TRBJ2-1; D gene unclear. The V end was cut by 1 base, the J end by 4 bases, with 5 bases between. The CDR3 length is 13 residues. Germline V lookup: CDR1 SGHAT, CDR2 FQNNGV.

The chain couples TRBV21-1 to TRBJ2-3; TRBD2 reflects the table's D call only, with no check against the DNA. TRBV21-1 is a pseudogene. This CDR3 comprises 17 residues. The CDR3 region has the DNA TGTGCCAGCAGCAAAGGAGGCCTAGCGGGAGACTCAGATACGCAGTATTTT. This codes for CASSKGGLAGDSDTQYF.

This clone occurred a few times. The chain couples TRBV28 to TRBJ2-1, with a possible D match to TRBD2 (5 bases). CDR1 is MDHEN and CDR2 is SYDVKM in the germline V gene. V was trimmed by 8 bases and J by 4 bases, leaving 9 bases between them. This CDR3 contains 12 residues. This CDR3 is CASQGGYNEQFF. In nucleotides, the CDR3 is TGTGCCAGCCAAGGAGGATACAATGAGCAGTTCTTC.